The clone carrying this TCR beta chain has only a few counts. In the original analysis: By means of reference gene primer amplification, nucleated cell counts were estimated. Libraries were prepared by immunoSEQ multiplex PCR; TCRdb keeps only in-frame clonotypes and omits some of them. Clonal size and the V and J genes are those of that table, whereas D and trimming came from the DNA. This table holds a few hundred thousand clones, roughly 85% found once. The entry originates in a study of blood T cell repertoires in COVID-19. The overall study: Both acute and convalescent COVID-19 samples were obtained from the United States, Italy and Spain. Sources were T cells, B-cell-depleted T cells, or PBMCs; the material itself was cDNA or gDNA.

Germline values: CDR1 MDHEN, CDR2 SYDVKM. Trimming stripped 6 bases from V and 6 bases from J, with 17 bases between. The CDR3 covers 14 residues. This sequence originates from a man in his forties or fifties with active or convalescent COVID-19. The rearrangement joins TRBV28 to TRBJ1-1; weak D call: TRBD1 (5 bases). The sequencing sample was made of peripheral blood. CDR3 in DNA: TGTGCCAGCAGGTTGGGGCAGGGCGACGCTGAAGCTTTCTTT. Translation: CASRLGQGDAEAFF.